This T cell receptor beta chain was observed in a study of control samples from healthy donors and cancer patients. Between the trimmed V and J ends, which lost 0 bases and 0 bases, there was a span of 9 bases. Germline loops: CDR1 LGHNA, CDR2 YSLEER. This CDR3 has 16 amino acids. Libraries were prepared by immunoSEQ multiplex PCR; TCRdb keeps only in-frame clonotypes and omits some of them. This table holds roughly 100,000 clones, 86% found once. The clonotype was recovered from a woman in her fifties or sixties in good health. The V gene is TRBV4-3, the J gene TRBJ1-3; D possibly corresponds to TRBD1 (6 bases). The sequencing input was blood. The CDR3 is CASSQDWGASGNTIYF. In DNA form, the CDR3 reads TGCGCCAGCAGCCAAGATTGGGGGGCCTCTGGAAACACCATATATTTT.